This entry concerns a single T cell receptor (beta chain). The antigen remains unidentified. Trimming removed 5 bases from V and 7 bases from J, with 9 bases in between. Germline CDR1 SGHTA, CDR2 FQGNSA. The CDR3 sequence is 13 residues long. Approximately 9.1 milliliters was the volume of peripheral blood drawn from each donor. They isolated at least 7 million PBMCs from each sample. PCR was performed a second time for 7 to 11 cycles using a sample-barcoded 5' primer and a J-beta primer mix. Via MiXCR, TCRdb re-called the 5' RACE reads, giving one row per CDR3 protein. The sample carries approximately 600,000 distinct CDR3 sequences, around 54% recorded once. This entry is derived from a study of blood T cells in healthy people across ages. On the study more broadly: Per every two T cells, about one barcoded beta molecule was captured by template switching. General study results and limits: TCR beta diversity tracked closely with naive T cell percentage.

Sequencing was done on a sample of blood. The chain employs TRBV7-2 and TRBJ1-6, with D unclear. The sequence was collected from a man aged 55 to 69 in good health. The chain's CDR3 is CASSPAWNSPLHF. In DNA, the CDR3 is TGTGCCAGCAGCCCGGCCTGGAATTCACCCCTCCACTTT.